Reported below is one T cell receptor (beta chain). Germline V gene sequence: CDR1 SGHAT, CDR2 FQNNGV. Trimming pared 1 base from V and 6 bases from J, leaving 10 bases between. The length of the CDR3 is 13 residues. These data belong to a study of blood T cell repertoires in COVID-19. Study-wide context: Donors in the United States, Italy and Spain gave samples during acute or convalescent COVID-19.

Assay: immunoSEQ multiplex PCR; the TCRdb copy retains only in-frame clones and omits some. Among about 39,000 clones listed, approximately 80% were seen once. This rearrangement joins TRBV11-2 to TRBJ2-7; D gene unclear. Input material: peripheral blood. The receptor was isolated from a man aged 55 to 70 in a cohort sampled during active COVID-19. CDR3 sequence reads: CASSLGNIAEQYF. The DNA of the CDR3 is TGTGCCAGCAGCTTAGGAAACATTGCCGAGCAGTACTTC.